The clone carrying this T cell receptor (beta chain) was seen repeatedly, ten times or more. Antigen specificity is unknown. V was cut by 6 bases and J by 5 bases, with 17 bases left in between. Germline assignment: CDR1 DFQATT and CDR2 SNEGSKA (reference sequence). The CDR3 runs 13 residues. The data stem from a study of T-cell memory formation after mild COVID-19. TCRdb reprocessed the 5' RACE reads with MiXCR, giving one entry per CDR3 protein. The sample consists of approximately 150,000 distinct CDR3 sequences, 5.5% to 7% of them appearing once. Findings of the study overall: CM and EM subsets held most contracting CD4+ clones; EMRA held CD8+ ones. Clones that contracted from day 15 to 85 were balanced CD4/CD8, while later expanders leaned CD4+.

The chain links TRBV20-1 to TRBJ2-7, with D possibly TRBD2 on 6 matching bases. The sequenced sample was PBMCs or a T cell subset sorted from them (not recorded which). This TCR came from an adult woman who had mild COVID-19 (a few samples of this study predate the infection). Cell type and time point are not known. The CDR3 coding sequence is TGCAGTGCCGTACGGGGGAAAGGGGACGAGCAGTACTTC. This gives the protein CSAVRGKGDEQYF.